One sample yielded the 9 T cell receptor beta chains listed below, sequenced in a study of blood T cell repertoires in COVID-19. Generated by immunoSEQ multiplex PCR, the TCRdb table keeps only in-frame clones and is missing some. The sample has approximately 260,000 clones, approximately 85% seen once; the top ten hold 9.5% to 15%. The source material was peripheral blood. The receptors stem from a woman in her fifties or sixties with active or convalescent COVID-19.

This clone has a single count. This chain joins TRBV19 and TRBJ2-7; D remains unclear. Looked up from germline, CDR1 is LNHDA and CDR2 is SQIVND (reference sequence). CDR3 length: 15 residues. Trimming removed 7 bases at V and 0 bases at J, with 16 bases between. CDR3 loop: CASTPQLRSSYEQYF. The CDR3 DNA is TGTGCCAGTACGCCACAACTGAGGAGCTCCTACGAGCAGTACTTC.

The chain links TRBV6-6 to TRBJ1-1, with TRBD1 as a possible D gene (6 bases). CDR1 and CDR2 from the germline V gene are MNHNY and SVGAGI (reference sequence). Trimming stripped 7 bases from V and 3 bases from J, with 12 bases between. The CDR3 consists of 13 residues. The DNA of the CDR3 is TGTGCCAGCATCCAGGGGAGAGACACTGAAGCTTTCTTT. Translation: CASIQGRDTEAFF.

The J gene is TRBJ1-1, the V gene TRBV9, with 7 nucleotides matching TRBD1. The CDR3 length is 17 residues. Germline trimming cut 4 bases from V and 6 bases from J; bases unmatched to any gene: 18. Germline V gives CDR1 SGDLS, CDR2 YYNGEE. The CDR3 DNA reads as TGTGCCAGCAGCCCGGACGGACAGGTGGGAGTTCGTGCTGAAGCTTTCTTT. Residues: CASSPDGQVGVRAEAFF.

The gene calls are TRBV2 and TRBJ1-4; TRBD1 agrees at 7 bases. The germline V gene has CDR1 SNHLY and CDR2 FYNNEI. This CDR3 is 16 amino acids long. V was clipped by 5 bases and J by 11 bases; unmatched bases: 17. CDR3 DNA sequence: TGTGCCAGCAGTTTACGGACAGGTGGGGGTCTGAGGAAACTGTTTTTT. Translation: CASSLRTGGGLRKLFF.

The chain carries TRBV7-2 and TRBJ2-5; the D gene is possibly TRBD2 (5 bases). The CDR3 loop spans 15 amino acids. V shed 5 bases and J shed 0 bases, with 13 bases lying between them. The germline V gene has CDR1 SGHTA and CDR2 FQGNSA. The CDR3, as DNA: TGTGCCAGCAGCACCAACGGACTCTACCAAGAGACCCAGTACTTC. This codes for CASSTNGLYQETQYF.

The chain employs TRBV4-1 and TRBJ1-6; TRBD1 aligns across 7 bases. CDR3 length: 18 amino acids. Germline V gene sequence: CDR1 MGHRA, CDR2 YSYEKL. V gave up 4 bases and J gave up 3 bases; unmatched junction bases: 12. The CDR3, as DNA: TGCGCCAGCAGCCGTTACCCGACAGGGTCCAACTATAATTCACCCCTCCACTTT. This translates into CASSRYPTGSNYNSPLHF.

The chain joins TRBV6-1 to TRBJ1-1; D call uncertain. Germline CDR1 is MNHNS and CDR2 is SASEGT. The CDR3 extends over 15 amino acids. The ends were cut back, 1 base at V and 11 bases at J, with 20 bases in the middle. CDR3 bases: TGTGCCAGCAGTGAAGGAAGTGGACTTGGTTATTACGCTTTCTTT. Protein sequence: CASSEGSGLGYYAFF.

The chain couples TRBV6-6 to TRBJ2-5; TRBD2 agrees at 7 bases. J was trimmed by 1 base and V by 9 bases; bases with no gene match: 8. The CDR3 consists of 14 residues. Germline CDR1 reads MNHNY; CDR2 reads SVGAGI (reference sequence). The CDR3 is CASRDYRSQETQYF. As DNA, the CDR3 is TGTGCCAGTCGGGACTACCGATCCCAAGAGACCCAGTACTTC.

The chain is built from TRBV6-4 and TRBJ2-3, with TRBD2 matching 8 bases. V shed 6 bases and J 0 bases; nucleotides not matched to a gene: 5. Germline loops: CDR1 MRHNA, CDR2 SNTAGT. This CDR3 region has 15 residues. The CDR3 DNA reads TGTGCCAGCAGCCGAGCGGGAGCTAGCACAGATACGCAGTATTTT. Translated, it gives CASSRAGASTDTQYF.